These 29 T cell receptor beta chains were sequenced from one sample in a study of blood T cell repertoires in COVID-19. Profiling relied on immunoSEQ multiplex PCR, and the TCRdb table lists in-frame clones only, not all of them. The sample contains 35,000 to 50,000 clones, around 83% of which appear only once. The sequenced sample was peripheral blood. These receptor sequences come from a woman older than 75 with acute or convalescent COVID-19.

This clone was found a few times. V gene TRBV11-3 combines with J gene TRBJ2-7; TRBD2 is a possible D gene (6 bases). CDR3 length equals 12 residues. Germline V gives CDR1 SGHNT, CDR2 YENEEA. Trimming removed 1 base at V and 7 bases at J, with 8 bases between. CDR3 in amino acids: CASSLGREEQYF. The CDR3 region has the DNA TGTGCCAGCAGCTTAGGGAGGGAGGAGCAGTACTTC.

The CDR3 is CATSDFEGAGSPLHF. CDR3 in DNA: TGTGCCACCAGTGATTTTGAGGGGGCCGGTTCACCCCTCCACTTT. The gene calls are TRBV24-1 and TRBJ1-6; 7 bases agree with TRBD1. The J segment lost 9 bases and the V segment lost 1 base, leaving 5 bases of the junction unmatched. Per the germline V gene, CDR1 is KGHDR and CDR2 is SFDVKD. The CDR3 is 15 residues long.

The rearrangement uses TRBV6-2 or TRBV6-3 and TRBJ2-7, with 9 bases identical to TRBD1. Germline CDR1 MNHEY, CDR2 SVGEGT. With 2 bases clipped from V and 0 bases from J, the junction kept 5 bases outside the gene matches. This CDR3 is built from 16 residues. CDR3 nucleotides: TGTGCCAGCAGTTACGACGGGACAGGGAGCTCCTACGAGCAGTACTTC. Translation gives CASSYDGTGSSYEQYF.

This clone was observed a few times. The chain is built from TRBV3-1 (or the pseudogene TRBV3-2) and TRBJ2-7; a weak D match, TRBD2 (5 bases). V lost 4 bases, J lost 3 bases, and 13 bases lay in between. Germline CDR1 is LGHDT and CDR2 is YNNKEL (reference sequence). The CDR3 runs to 14 residues. CDR3 residues: CASSPRREVYEQYF. Written as DNA, the CDR3 is TGTGCCAGCAGCCCCCGACGGGAAGTCTACGAGCAGTACTTC.

This clone was detected only a few times. The gene calls are TRBV5-1 and TRBJ1-2, with 8 bases lining up with TRBD1. CDR1 and CDR2 from the germline V gene are SGHRS and YFSETQ. The CDR3 has 14 residues. With V trimmed by 1 base and J by 3 bases, 2 bases remained unmatched. CDR3 bases: TGCGCCAGCAGCTTGTTGGACAGGGACTATGGCTACACCTTC. Protein: CASSLLDRDYGYTF.

The table lists this clone with a count of one. This chain connects TRBV6-5 to TRBJ1-5; 10 nucleotides line up with TRBD1. Trimming cost V 6 bases and J 5 bases; bases outside gene matches: 4. Germline CDR1 is MNHEY and CDR2 is SVGAGI. The CDR3 contains 14 residues. Here the CDR3 DNA reads TGTGCCAGCAGATCCGGGACAGGGGATCAGCCCCAGCATTTT. It is translated as CASRSGTGDQPQHF.

This sequence joins TRBV9 and TRBJ2-1; 12 bases are a match to TRBD2. The CDR3 runs to 14 residues. CDR1 and CDR2 (germline): SGDLS, YYNGEE. V trimming: 3 bases; J trimming: 6 bases; junction bases outside the gene matches: 1. The CDR3 DNA reads TGTGCCAGCAGCGCACTAGCGGGGGGCAATGAGCAGTTCTTC. It yields the protein CASSALAGGNEQFF.

This chain links TRBV6-1 with TRBJ1-2, with D perhaps TRBD1 (5 bases). V shed 6 bases and J shed 3 bases, with 8 bases lying between them. This CDR3 is 12 amino acids long. Per the germline V gene, CDR1 is MNHNS and CDR2 is SASEGT. The CDR3 DNA reads as TGTGCCAGCAGCCAAGGGGACTATGGCTACACCTTC. This translates into CASSQGDYGYTF.

J is TRBJ2-7 and V is TRBV18, with 11 bases matching TRBD2. Germline V gene lookup returns CDR1 KGHSH and CDR2 LQKENI. This CDR3 is built from 13 residues. The V and J ends lost 6 bases and 6 bases, in that order; junction bases with no gene match: 4. The CDR3 spells CASSRGLAGEQYF. In DNA, the CDR3 is TGTGCCAGCTCCCGTGGACTAGCGGGCGAGCAGTACTTC. Together with reference TRBV18 and TRBJ2-7, the CDR3 gives the full variable domain: NAGVMQNPRHLVRRRGQEARLRCSPMKGHSHVYWYRQLPEEGLKFMVYLQKENIIDESGMPKERFSAEFPKEGPSILRIQQVVRGDSAAYFCASSRGLAGEQYFGPGTRLTVT.

The chain carries TRBV7-6 and TRBJ2-5, with D possibly being TRBD1 (6 bases). The CDR3 is made up of 15 amino acids. Trimming pared 6 bases from V and 4 bases from J, leaving 18 bases between. Germline CDR1 SGHVS, CDR2 FNYEAQ. The CDR3 loop reads CASRSIRGNRETQYF. The DNA for the CDR3 is TGTGCCAGCAGATCTATCAGGGGAAACAGAGAGACCCAGTACTTC. The full variable domain, in which reference TRBV7-6 and TRBJ2-5 provide the parts outside the CDR3, is GAGVSQSPRYKVTKRGQDVALRCDPISGHVSLYWYRQALGQGPEFLTYFNYEAQQDKSGLPNDRFSAERPEGSISTLTIQRTEQRDSAMYRCASRSIRGNRETQYFGPGTRLLVL.

The V gene is TRBV11-2, the J gene TRBJ2-4; 9 nucleotides match TRBD2. CDR1 SGHAT and CDR2 FQNNGV come from the germline V gene. The CDR3 has 17 amino acids. The V and J ends lost 5 bases and 6 bases, in that order; junction bases with no gene match: 14. The CDR3 sequence is CASSPLTAGGPVNIQYF. CDR3 nucleotides: TGTGCCAGCAGCCCTCTGACGGCGGGGGGGCCGGTAAACATTCAGTACTTC.

Only a few counts were recorded for this clone. The rearrangement uses TRBV6-2 or TRBV6-3 and TRBJ1-1; 7 nucleotides agree with TRBD1. J lost 10 bases, V lost 6 bases, and 5 bases had no gene match. The CDR3 is made up of 11 amino acids. Germline V CDR1 and CDR2: MNHEY, SVGEGT. CDR3 sequence (DNA): TGTGCCAGCAGCCACCGACAGGGAGCTTTCTTT. Translation: CASSHRQGAFF.

This chain joins TRBV2 and TRBJ2-3; 8 nucleotides match TRBD2. This CDR3 comprises 13 residues. V shed 4 bases and J 5 bases; nucleotides not matched to a gene: 2. CDR1 and CDR2 from the germline V gene are SNHLY and FYNNEI. CDR3 loop: CASSGRGGDTQYF. The DNA of the CDR3 is TGTGCCAGCAGTGGCCGGGGGGGAGATACGCAGTATTTT.

This clone was seen only once. The V gene is TRBV7-2, the J gene TRBJ2-2, with TRBD2 identical over 13 bases. Looked up from germline, CDR1 is SGHTA and CDR2 is FQGNSA. Unmatched junction bases numbered 5, after V lost 1 base and J lost 6 bases. CDR3 size: 17 residues. The CDR3 DNA sequence: TGTGCCAGCAGCTTAGAACTAGCGGGGGGGCGTCCCGGGGAGCTGTTTTTT. Protein: CASSLELAGGRPGELFF.

The chain employs TRBV3-1 (or the pseudogene TRBV3-2) and TRBJ2-1; 9 bases are a match to TRBD2. CDR1 is LGHDT and CDR2 is YNNKEL in the germline V gene (reference sequence). The CDR3 sequence is 15 residues long. Trimming took 4 bases from V and 6 from J; bases not matched to a gene: 7. In nucleotides, the CDR3 is TGTGCCAGCAGCCGAAGCTCTAGCGGGGTCAATGAGCAGTTCTTC. Translation gives CASSRSSSGVNEQFF.

The J gene is TRBJ2-1, the V gene TRBV3-1 (or the pseudogene TRBV3-2), with 8 bases fitting TRBD2. The germline V gene has CDR1 LGHDT and CDR2 YNNKEL (reference sequence). V shed 4 bases, J shed 4 bases, and the junction held 9 bases outside the gene matches. The CDR3 consists of 16 residues. The CDR3 loop reads CASSPVTSGKYNEQFF. The CDR3, as DNA: TGTGCCAGCAGCCCTGTAACTAGCGGTAAATACAATGAGCAGTTCTTC.

V and J are TRBV11-2 and TRBJ2-2; D unresolved. The CDR3 contains 13 residues. Germline V gene data show CDR1 as SGHAT and CDR2 as FQNNGV. V was trimmed by 7 bases and J by 5 bases, leaving 11 bases between them. This CDR3 is CASTPRSTGELFF. The CDR3 DNA reads as TGTGCCAGCACCCCGAGGAGTACCGGGGAGCTGTTTTTT.

Comment on this clone: An end of the junction differs from the germline gene, which may be a read error. The V gene is TRBV5-6, the J gene TRBJ1-2; 10 bases fit TRBD1. Germline V gene sequence: CDR1 SGHDT, CDR2 YYEEEE. The CDR3 has 14 residues. The CDR3 loop reads CASSLDLGQGRSHF. The CDR3 DNA reads as TGTGCCAGCAGCTTGGATTTGGGACAGGGGAGGAGCCACTTC.

The chain carries TRBV6-5 and TRBJ1-5, with D maybe TRBD1 (6 bases). This CDR3 is built from 14 residues. Germline assignment: CDR1 MNHEY and CDR2 SVGAGI. Trimming stripped 6 bases from V and 7 bases from J, with 16 bases between. CDR3 nucleotides: TGTGCCAGCAGATCAGACTCAGGGGTCCAGCCCCAGCATTTT. This codes for CASRSDSGVQPQHF.

The chain uses TRBV5-1 and TRBJ1-1; TRBD1 might be the D (5 bases). This CDR3 has 15 amino acids. The ends were cut back, 0 bases at V and 4 bases at J, with 13 bases in the middle. Germline loops: CDR1 SGHRS, CDR2 YFSETQ. The CDR3 region has the DNA TGCGCCAGCAGCTTGGAGGGGCGTAGGGGCACTGAAGCTTTCTTT. It is translated as CASSLEGRRGTEAFF.

This chain links TRBV6-4 with TRBJ2-3; D is unresolved. CDR3 length equals 13 residues. V dropped 0 bases and J dropped 6 bases, with 7 bases sitting between them. CDR1 is MRHNA and CDR2 is SNTAGT in the germline V gene. The CDR3 DNA reads TGTGCCAGCAGTGACTCCGTACTGGATACGCAGTATTTT. This encodes CASSDSVLDTQYF.

CDR3 DNA: TGTGCCAGCAGCCTGGGACAGGGGGGACGCTCTGGAAACACCATATATTTT. Protein product: CASSLGQGGRSGNTIYF. The chain joins TRBV7-9 to TRBJ1-3; 11 bases line up with TRBD1. The junction had 6 bases not matched to a gene; V was cut back by 5 bases and J by 0 bases. There are 17 residues in the CDR3. Germline values: CDR1 SEHNR, CDR2 FQNEAQ (reference sequence).

V and J are TRBV18 and TRBJ1-3; the D is unclear. Looked up from germline, CDR1 is KGHSH and CDR2 is LQKENI. V lost 3 bases, J lost 7 bases, and 13 bases lay in between. This CDR3 has 14 residues. The CDR3 region has the DNA TGTGCCAGCTCACCTTCGGACGGGAGGAACACCATATATTTT. Translated, it gives CASSPSDGRNTIYF. The variable domain in full, completed from reference TRBV18 and TRBJ1-3, reads NAGVMQNPRHLVRRRGQEARLRCSPMKGHSHVYWYRQLPEEGLKFMVYLQKENIIDESGMPKERFSAEFPKEGPSILRIQQVVRGDSAAYFCASSPSDGRNTIYFGEGSWLTVV.

V gene TRBV30 combines with J gene TRBJ1-5; 7 positions agree with TRBD1. The ends lost 1 base at V and 5 bases at J; junction bases unmatched: 2. CDR3 length: 13 residues. Germline V CDR1 and CDR2: GTSNPN, SVGIG (reference sequence). DNA for the CDR3: TGTGCCTGGAGTGAAGGGGGCCATCAGCCCCAGCATTTT. Translation gives CAWSEGGHQPQHF. The full variable domain, in which reference TRBV30 and TRBJ1-5 provide the parts outside the CDR3, is SQTIHQWPATLVQPVGSPLSLECTVEGTSNPNLYWYRQAAGRGLQLLFYSVGIGQISSEVPQNLSASRPQDRQFILSSKKLLLSDSGFYLCAWSEGGHQPQHFGDGTRLSIL.

The CDR3 region is CASSYEGGRQETQYF. The CDR3 DNA sequence: TGTGCCAGCAGTTACGAGGGAGGAAGGCAAGAGACCCAGTACTTC. The V gene is TRBV6-2 or TRBV6-3, the J gene TRBJ2-5, with D possibly being TRBD2 (6 bases). V dropped 2 bases and J dropped 2 bases, with 12 bases sitting between them. The CDR3 sequence is 15 residues long. Germline assignment: CDR1 MNHEY and CDR2 SVGEGT.

This clone has more than one count but fewer than ten. The junction departs from the called germline gene at one end, perhaps through a read error. The rearrangement joins TRBV3-1 (or the pseudogene TRBV3-2) to TRBJ1-1; D not resolved. The CDR3 is 13 residues long. Germline CDR1 and CDR2: LGHDT and YNNKEL (reference sequence). This CDR3 reads CASSEESNTEAFF. The CDR3 region has the DNA TGTGCCAGCAGCGAAGAGAGTAACACTGAAGCTTTCTTT.

V is TRBV27 and J is TRBJ1-2; 7 bases align to TRBD1. Germline V gene sequence: CDR1 MNHEY, CDR2 SMNVEV (reference sequence). V dropped 2 bases and J dropped 4; count of bases not matched to a gene: 7. There are 15 residues in the CDR3. Here the CDR3 DNA reads TGTGCCAGCAGTTTAAAGGGGGCAGAGGCCTATGGCTACACCTTC. Translated, it gives CASSLKGAEAYGYTF.

This chain uses TRBV19 with TRBJ1-1, with 7 bases identical to TRBD1. V was pared by 6 bases and J by 10 bases, with 14 bases of the junction left unmatched. CDR1 and CDR2 from the germline V gene are LNHDA and SQIVND (reference sequence). CDR3 length equals 14 residues. CDR3 region: CASSPIRGRSTAFF. The CDR3 bases are TGTGCCAGTAGCCCCATTAGGGGGCGTTCCACAGCTTTCTTT.

The CDR3 loop reads CASSFWTGGETEAFF. For the CDR3, the DNA is TGCGCCAGCAGCTTTTGGACAGGGGGGGAAACTGAAGCTTTCTTT. This rearrangement joins TRBV5-1 to TRBJ1-1, with 10 nucleotides matching TRBD1. There are 15 residues in the CDR3. Per germline, CDR1 SGHRS and CDR2 YFSETQ. V shed 2 bases and J 5 bases; nucleotides not matched to a gene: 6.